Each of the 22 T cell receptor beta chains below was sequenced from the same sample in a study of technical replicates of blood from a few donors. The protocol was immunoSEQ multiplex PCR, while the TCRdb copy is restricted to in-frame clones and leaves out a portion. This table holds tens of thousands of clones, 85% to 95% found once. The specimen sequenced was T cells isolated from PBMCs. Source of these receptors: a human donor in good health.

This chain uses TRBV27 with TRBJ2-1, with 7 nucleotides matching TRBD2. The germline gives CDR1 MNHEY, CDR2 SMNVEV (reference sequence). CDR3 length: 13 amino acids. V lost 5 bases and J lost 8; bases outside the gene matches: 6. Written as DNA, the CDR3 is TGTGCCAGCAGTGAACTAGCGTTCGATGAGCAGTTCTTC. Protein product: CASSELAFDEQFF.

The rearrangement joins TRBV2 to TRBJ2-5; 11 bases are shared with TRBD1. V shed 7 bases, J shed 4 bases, and the junction held 8 bases outside the gene matches. This CDR3 region has 15 residues. Germline V lookup: CDR1 SNHLY, CDR2 FYNNEI. Written as DNA, the CDR3 is TGTGCCAGCACCCTCGGGACAGGGGGGGGAGAGACCCAGTACTTC. Its translation is CASTLGTGGGETQYF.

This clone was seen just once. The genes are TRBV27 and TRBJ1-6; no firm D call. Per germline, CDR1 MNHEY and CDR2 SMNVEV (reference sequence). V dropped 6 bases and J dropped 5 bases, with 11 bases sitting between them. The CDR3 length is 14 residues. CDR3 loop: CASSLAGNNSPLHF. As DNA, the CDR3 is TGTGCCAGCAGCCTCGCGGGTAATAATTCACCCCTCCACTTT.

This sequence joins TRBV5-4 and TRBJ2-5; TRBD1 aligns across 9 bases. Germline CDR1 SGHNT, CDR2 YYREEE (reference sequence). This CDR3 spans 16 amino acids. The V gene end was trimmed by 4 bases and the J gene end by 5 bases; junction bases not matched to a gene: 12. The CDR3, as DNA: TGTGCCAGCAGCCAAATGATGGGACAGGGATCGGAGACCCAGTACTTC. It codes for CASSQMMGQGSETQYF. The full variable domain, in which reference TRBV5-4 and TRBJ2-5 provide the parts outside the CDR3, is ETGVTQSPTHLIKTRGQQVTLRCSSQSGHNTVSWYQQALGQGPQFIFQYYREEENGRGNFPPRFSGLQFPNYSSELNVNALELDDSALYLCASSQMMGQGSETQYFGPGTRLLVL.

The chain couples TRBV5-1 to TRBJ2-1; the match to TRBD2 covers 11 bases. J gave up 5 bases and V 0 bases, and 4 bases lay outside the gene matches. The CDR3 is made up of 16 amino acids. Germline assignment: CDR1 SGHRS and CDR2 YFSETQ. The CDR3, as DNA: TGCGCCAGCAGCTTGGCTAGCGGGGGGACAAACAATGAGCAGTTCTTC. It codes for CASSLASGGTNNEQFF.

V is TRBV14 and J is TRBJ2-5, with D perhaps TRBD1 or TRBD2 (9 bases each). This CDR3 is 22 amino acids long. V lost 4 bases to trimming and J lost 5 bases, with 38 bases between them. Germline values: CDR1 SGHDN, CDR2 FVKESK. The CDR3 DNA reads as TGTGCCAGCAGCCCCCCCCCGGGACAGGGATCTCTGCGGCTAGCGGGGAGGGAGACCCAGTACTTC. This translates into CASSPPPGQGSLRLAGRETQYF.

The CDR3 protein is CASSAGTSGRSPGIAYNEQFF. The CDR3 nucleotides read TGCGCCAGCAGTGCGGGGACTAGCGGGAGGTCCCCAGGGATAGCCTACAATGAGCAGTTCTTC. V and J are TRBV10-1 and TRBJ2-1; 15 nucleotides match TRBD2. V lost 4 bases and J lost 2; bases outside the gene matches: 15. In germline, CDR1 is WNHNN, CDR2 SYGVQD (reference sequence). The CDR3 has 21 amino acids.

The CDR3 sequence is CASRLLITGPNQPQHF. In DNA, the CDR3 is TGTGCCAGTAGGTTGCTGATTACAGGGCCCAATCAGCCCCAGCATTTT. This chain joins TRBV19 and TRBJ1-5; a possible D gene is TRBD1 (6 bases). The V end was cut by 6 bases, the J end by 3 bases, with 18 bases between. Looked up from germline, CDR1 is LNHDA and CDR2 is SQIVND (reference sequence). There are 16 residues in the CDR3.

This clone occurred a few times. Additional DNA sequences in this sample encode the identical CDR3. The chain links TRBV15 to TRBJ2-7, with 9 bases fitting TRBD1. V lost 3 bases and J lost 7; bases outside the gene matches: 4. The CDR3 sequence is 13 residues long. The germline gives CDR1 LNHNV, CDR2 YYDKDF (reference sequence). CDR3 bases: TGTGCCACCAGCAGGGACAGGGGTCGGGAGCAGTACTTC. Translating gives CATSRDRGREQYF.

J is TRBJ2-3 and V is TRBV29-1; TRBD2 matches at 9 bases. Germline V gene lookup returns CDR1 SQVTM and CDR2 ANQGSEA. The CDR3 has 13 amino acids. After removal of 6 bases from V and 2 bases from J, the junction contained 3 bases not matched to a gene. CDR3 protein: CSVSGRLTDTQYF. The CDR3 DNA reads as TGCAGCGTCAGCGGGAGGCTCACAGATACGCAGTATTTT.

The chain combines TRBV6-5 with TRBJ1-2, with 8 bases matching TRBD1. With 6 bases clipped from V and 8 bases from J, the junction kept 14 bases outside the gene matches. The CDR3 spans 15 residues. Germline V gene sequence: CDR1 MNHEY, CDR2 SVGAGI. The CDR3 nucleotides are TGTGCCAGCAGGTCGCCCAGGACAGGGCGTCCCGGCTACACCTTC. Residues: CASRSPRTGRPGYTF.

The genes are TRBV7-6 and TRBJ1-2, with D possibly being TRBD1 (6 bases). Trimming cost V 1 base and J 9 bases, with 15 bases left between them. CDR1 and CDR2 (germline): SGHVS, FNYEAQ. The length of the CDR3 is 14 residues. The CDR3 is CASSLEETGISYTF. The CDR3 DNA reads TGTGCCAGCAGCTTAGAGGAGACAGGTATTAGCTACACCTTC.

The chain links TRBV1 to TRBJ2-1; the tabulated D call, TRBD2, remains unverified against the DNA. TRBV1 is noted as a pseudogene. CDR3 length: 16 residues. This CDR3 reads CTSSDPYGGTWNEQFF. The CDR3 DNA follows: TGCACCAGCAGCGACCCGTACGGCGGAACTTGGAATGAGCAGTTCTTC.

The chain recombines TRBV6-5 with TRBJ2-3; 10 nucleotides line up with TRBD2. Germline-derived CDR1 and CDR2 are MNHEY and SVGAGI. Trimming removed 4 bases from V and 7 bases from J; junction bases left unmatched: 11. CDR3 size: 16 residues. CDR3 amino acids: CASSSPDPSGGYTQYF. CDR3 coding DNA: TGTGCCAGCAGTTCTCCGGATCCTAGCGGGGGTTATACGCAGTATTTT.

The rearrangement links TRBV7-7 to TRBJ2-7, with D perhaps TRBD2 (5 bases). V was trimmed by 2 bases and J by 3 bases, leaving 8 bases between them. Germline values: CDR1 SSHAT, CDR2 FNYEAQ (reference sequence). The CDR3 is 13 amino acids. Here the CDR3 DNA reads TGTGCCAGCAGCTTAAAGGCGGGCTACGAGCAGTACTTC. As protein: CASSLKAGYEQYF.

The chain combines TRBV14 with TRBJ1-2; D is possibly TRBD1 (6 bases). CDR3 length: 14 residues. Germline V CDR1 and CDR2: SGHDN, FVKESK. The ends were cut back, 1 base at V and 4 bases at J, with 10 bases in the middle. The CDR3 region has the DNA TGTGCCAGCAGCCAAGCGGTCAGGGGCTATGGCTACACCTTC. Protein: CASSQAVRGYGYTF.

The V and J genes are TRBV11-2 and TRBJ1-2; TRBD1 is a possible D gene (5 bases). V shed 4 bases and J shed 4 bases, with 16 bases lying between them. There are 15 residues in the CDR3. The germline gives CDR1 SGHAT, CDR2 FQNNGV. The CDR3 is CASSSPPTVTYGYTF. For the CDR3, the DNA is TGTGCCAGCAGCTCCCCTCCGACAGTAACCTATGGCTACACCTTC.

The rearrangement joins TRBV7-2 to TRBJ2-4, with TRBD2 identical over 10 bases. V was pared by 3 bases and J by 9 bases, with 8 bases of the junction left unmatched. The CDR3 is 15 residues long. The germline gives CDR1 SGHTA, CDR2 FQGNSA. The CDR3 reads CASSFSGGAQGIQYF. CDR3 sequence (DNA): TGTGCCAGCAGCTTCAGCGGGGGGGCCCAGGGCATTCAGTACTTC. The full variable domain, rest sourced from reference TRBV7-2 and TRBJ2-4, is GAGVSQSPSNKVTEKGKDVELRCDPISGHTALYWYRQSLGQGLEFLIYFQGNSAPDKSGLPSDRFSAERTGGSVSTLTIQRTQQEDSAVYLCASSFSGGAQGIQYFGAGTRLSVL.

This chain uses TRBV29-1 with TRBJ2-4, with 7 bases lining up with TRBD1. With 7 bases clipped from V and 0 bases from J, the junction kept 15 bases outside the gene matches. Germline lookup yields CDR1 SQVTM and CDR2 ANQGSEA. This CDR3 is built from 17 residues. The CDR3: CSALENRGLIAKNIQYF. CDR3 nucleotides: TGCAGCGCCCTGGAAAACAGGGGATTAATAGCCAAAAACATTCAGTACTTC.

The chain joins TRBV7-9 to TRBJ2-7, with D maybe TRBD2 (6 bases). The CDR3 is made up of 16 amino acids. The germline gives CDR1 SEHNR, CDR2 FQNEAQ (reference sequence). The V and J ends lost 2 bases and 5 bases respectively, with 19 bases between them. The CDR3 spells CASSLSLVVAGNEQYF. CDR3 DNA: TGTGCCAGCAGCTTATCCCTCGTTGTCGCGGGGAACGAGCAGTACTTC. Complete variable domain (other parts from reference TRBV7-9 and TRBJ2-7): DTGVSQNPRHKITKRGQNVTFRCDPISEHNRLYWYRQTLGQGPEFLTYFQNEAQLEKSRLLSDRFSAERPKGSFSTLEIQRTEQGDSAMYLCASSLSLVVAGNEQYFGPGTRLTVT.

The V call is TRBV4-1, the J call TRBJ2-7, with unresolved D. Deletions cut 4 bases from V and 0 bases from J, with 13 bases between. The germline V gene encodes CDR1 MGHRA and CDR2 YSYEKL. The CDR3 has 15 amino acids. Here the CDR3 reads CASSPPQPSSYEQYF. Here the CDR3 DNA reads TGCGCCAGCAGCCCCCCGCAACCTAGCTCCTACGAGCAGTACTTC.

The chain carries TRBV11-3 and TRBJ1-1; 9 bases map to TRBD1. CDR1 and CDR2 from the germline V gene are SGHNT and YENEEA. V was pared by 5 bases and J by 10 bases, with 8 bases of the junction left unmatched. This CDR3 has 13 residues. The chain's CDR3 is CASSAGQGAVAFF. As DNA, the CDR3 is TGTGCCAGCAGCGCGGGACAGGGCGCCGTAGCTTTCTTT.